The 8 T cell receptor beta chains presented below share a single source sample, sequenced in a study of blood T cell repertoires in COVID-19. Assay used: immunoSEQ multiplex PCR; TCRdb lists only in-frame clones, some missing. The data contain roughly 100,000 clones, around 92% of them singletons. Sequenced input: peripheral blood. The receptors shown here come from a young man with acute or convalescent COVID-19.

The chain carries TRBV6-1 and TRBJ1-2; TRBD1 matches at 8 bases. The CDR3 length is 14 residues. Germline V lookup: CDR1 MNHNS, CDR2 SASEGT. Unmatched junction bases numbered 3, after V lost 2 bases and J lost 4 bases. The CDR3 sequence: CASSERQGPYGYTF. Written as DNA, the CDR3 is TGTGCCAGCAGTGAACGACAGGGGCCCTATGGCTACACCTTC.

The V call is TRBV5-5, the J call TRBJ1-1, with TRBD1 identical over 8 bases. The CDR3 covers 17 residues. Germline CDR1 and CDR2: SGHKS and YYEKEE (reference sequence). J lost 4 bases, V lost 4 bases, and 15 bases had no gene match. The CDR3 sequence: CASSTSRGLGGITEAFF. The CDR3 bases are TGTGCCAGCAGCACGTCCAGGGGGCTCGGGGGTATCACTGAAGCTTTCTTT.

The chain combines TRBV19 with TRBJ1-5; the D is unclear. Germline V gives CDR1 LNHDA, CDR2 SQIVND (reference sequence). Trimming shortened V by 7 bases and J by 2 bases, and 15 bases separated the two germline ends. This CDR3 has 15 amino acids. The CDR3 protein is CASTFGRVGNQPQHF. For the CDR3, the DNA is TGTGCCAGTACTTTTGGGAGGGTCGGCAATCAGCCCCAGCATTTT. Drawing the rest from reference TRBV19 and TRBJ1-5, the complete variable domain is DGGITQSPKYLFRKEGQNVTLSCEQNLNHDAMYWYRQDPGQGLRLIYYSQIVNDFQKGDIAEGYSVSREKKESFPLTVTSAQKNPTAFYLCASTFGRVGNQPQHFGDGTRLSIL.

This chain connects TRBV20-1 to TRBJ2-3, with unresolved D. The CDR3 extends over 11 amino acids. Germline V CDR1 and CDR2: DFQATT, SNEGSKA (reference sequence). V lost 6 bases and J lost 6, with 10 bases in between. Here the CDR3 DNA reads TGCAGTGCCACCGTTGGCGATACGCAGTATTTT. It codes for CSATVGDTQYF.

The table lists this clone with a count of one. The J gene is TRBJ1-1, the V gene TRBV18; 7 bases line up with TRBD1. Losses at the gene ends were 3 bases for V and 1 base for J; bases not matched to a gene: 11. This CDR3 is 17 amino acids long. CDR1 is KGHSH, CDR2 LQKENI, per germline. CDR3 protein: CASSPVDRAPGNTEAFF. CDR3 sequence (DNA): TGTGCCAGCTCACCTGTTGACAGGGCCCCGGGGAACACTGAAGCTTTCTTT.

This chain links TRBV19 with TRBJ2-3, with D possibly TRBD2 on 6 matching bases. The CDR3 contains 14 residues. Trimming shortened V by 1 base and J by 6 bases, and 11 bases separated the two germline ends. Looked up from germline, CDR1 is LNHDA and CDR2 is SQIVND (reference sequence). In DNA, the CDR3 is TGTGCCAGTAGTATAGTTGGAGGGATCGATACGCAGTATTTT. Its protein product is CASSIVGGIDTQYF.

This clone was observed a single time. CDR3: CSVVSTGELFF. CDR3 bases: TGCAGCGTTGTCAGCACCGGGGAGCTGTTTTTT. The chain has TRBV29-1 and TRBJ2-2, with D unclear. The CDR3 loop spans 11 amino acids. Deletions cut 4 bases from V and 4 bases from J, with 4 bases between. Germline CDR1 SQVTM, CDR2 ANQGSEA.

The V gene is TRBV11-2, the J gene TRBJ2-1; perhaps TRBD2 as D (7 bases). V lost 2 bases to trimming and J lost 0 bases, with 20 bases between them. The CDR3 has 19 amino acids. In germline, CDR1 is SGHAT, CDR2 FQNNGV. CDR3 sequence: CASSLRQILGGGSYNEQFF. DNA for the CDR3: TGTGCCAGCAGCTTAAGGCAGATACTAGGGGGGGGCTCCTACAATGAGCAGTTCTTC.